This T cell receptor beta chain was identified in a study of blood T cell repertoires in COVID-19. The CDR3 is 13 amino acids. Trimming cost V 6 bases and J 6 bases, with 12 bases left between them. Germline V CDR1 and CDR2: MNHEY, SVGAGI. Here immunoSEQ multiplex PCR was the method, and the copy in TCRdb shows in-frame clones only, minus some. The table includes 250,000 to 350,000 clones, just over 85% detected once. Sample: PBMCs or T cells enriched from blood (not recorded which). V gene TRBV6-5 combines with J gene TRBJ1-5; D might be TRBD1 (5 bases). The clonotype was recovered from a woman under 30 who had recovered from COVID-19. CDR3 sequence (DNA): TGTGCCAGCAGGGACACCTCAGGTCAGCCCCAGCATTTT. Amino acids: CASRDTSGQPQHF.